There are many counts of the clone carrying this T cell receptor (beta chain). The antigen is unknown. The source of the sample is a study of shared clonotypes between healthy human individuals. TCRdb keeps only in-frame clones here, not all; method: immunoSEQ multiplex PCR. The sample comprises over a million clones, approximately 80% of which are singletons, and approximately 0.52% rests with the top ten. Study-wide results and limits: Clonotype sharing across a handful of donors was observed for around 5.1% of naive CD4 clonotypes. Only blood was sampled, and tissue TCR repertoires likely differ from blood ones.

This clonotype was obtained from a man aged 18 to 30 in good health. Some clones in this sample may be carry-over from other donors' samples. What was sequenced was memory CD4+ T cells from PBMCs. Specified subset: CD45RA-negative fraction.

CDR3 sequence reads: CASSLGVLQGAYEQYF. CDR3 DNA: TGCGCCAGCAGCCTAGGGGTCCTACAGGGGGCCTACGAGCAGTACTTC. The rearrangement joins TRBV4-1 to TRBJ2-7; 8 nucleotides agree with TRBD1. CDR1 is MGHRA and CDR2 is YSYEKL in the germline V gene. J lost 2 bases, V lost 4 bases, and 10 bases had no gene match. This CDR3 is built from 16 residues.